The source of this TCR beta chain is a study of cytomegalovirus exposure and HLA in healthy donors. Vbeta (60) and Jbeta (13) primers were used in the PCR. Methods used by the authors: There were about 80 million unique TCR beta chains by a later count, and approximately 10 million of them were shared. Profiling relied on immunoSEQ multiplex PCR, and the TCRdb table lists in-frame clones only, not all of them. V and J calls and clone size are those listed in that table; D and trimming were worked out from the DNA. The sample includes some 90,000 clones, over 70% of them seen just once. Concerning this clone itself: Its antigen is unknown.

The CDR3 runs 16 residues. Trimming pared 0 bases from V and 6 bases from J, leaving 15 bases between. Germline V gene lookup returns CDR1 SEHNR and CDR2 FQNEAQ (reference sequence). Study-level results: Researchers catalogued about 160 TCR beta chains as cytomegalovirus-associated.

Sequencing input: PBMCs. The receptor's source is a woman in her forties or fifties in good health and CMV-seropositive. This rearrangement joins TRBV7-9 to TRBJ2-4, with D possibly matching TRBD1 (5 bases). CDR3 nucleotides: TGTGCCAGCAGCTTAGCGGGCGAGACAGCCTTAAACATTCAGTACTTC. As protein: CASSLAGETALNIQYF. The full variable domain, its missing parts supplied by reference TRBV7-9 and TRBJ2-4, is DTGVSQNPRHKITKRGQNVTFRCDPISEHNRLYWYRQTLGQGPEFLTYFQNEAQLEKSRLLSDRFSAERPKGSFSTLEIQRTEQGDSAMYLCASSLAGETALNIQYFGAGTRLSVL.